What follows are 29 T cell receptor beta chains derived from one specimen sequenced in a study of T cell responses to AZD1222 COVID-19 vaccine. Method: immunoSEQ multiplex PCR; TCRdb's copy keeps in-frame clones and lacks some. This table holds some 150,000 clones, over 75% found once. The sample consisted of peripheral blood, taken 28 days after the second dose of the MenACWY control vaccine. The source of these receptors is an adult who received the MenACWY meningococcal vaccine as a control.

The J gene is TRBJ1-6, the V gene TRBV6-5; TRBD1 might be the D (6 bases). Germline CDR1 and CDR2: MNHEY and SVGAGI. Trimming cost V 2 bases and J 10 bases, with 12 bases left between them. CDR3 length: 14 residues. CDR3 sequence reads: CASSYPAGDSPLHF. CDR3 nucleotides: TGTGCCAGCAGTTACCCGGCAGGGGACTCACCCCTCCACTTT.

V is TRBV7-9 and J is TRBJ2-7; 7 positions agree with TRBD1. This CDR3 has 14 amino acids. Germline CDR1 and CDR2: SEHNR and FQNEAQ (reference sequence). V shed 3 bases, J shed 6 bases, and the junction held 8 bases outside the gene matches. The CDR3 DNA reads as TGTGCCAGCAGCTTTAGTACGACAGGGAGCGAGCAGTACGTC. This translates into CASSFSTTGSEQYV.

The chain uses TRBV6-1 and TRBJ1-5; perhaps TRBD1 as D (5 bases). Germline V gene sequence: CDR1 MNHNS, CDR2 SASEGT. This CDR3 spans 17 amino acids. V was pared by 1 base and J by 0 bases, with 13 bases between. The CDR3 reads CASSEVGLHLSNQPQHF. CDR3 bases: TGTGCCAGCAGTGAAGTGGGACTCCACCTTAGCAATCAGCCCCAGCATTTT.

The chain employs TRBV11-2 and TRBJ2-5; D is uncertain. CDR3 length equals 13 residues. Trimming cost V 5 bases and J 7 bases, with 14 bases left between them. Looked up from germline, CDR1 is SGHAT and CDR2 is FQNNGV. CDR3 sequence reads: CASSPDPLGTQYF. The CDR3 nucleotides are TGTGCCAGCAGCCCCGATCCCCTCGGGACCCAGTACTTC.

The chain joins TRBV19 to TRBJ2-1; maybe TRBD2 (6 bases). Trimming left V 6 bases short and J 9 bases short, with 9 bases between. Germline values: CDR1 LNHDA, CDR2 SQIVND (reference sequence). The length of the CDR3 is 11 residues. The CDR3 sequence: CASRAGGEQFF. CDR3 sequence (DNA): TGTGCCAGTAGAGCGGGTGGTGAGCAGTTCTTC. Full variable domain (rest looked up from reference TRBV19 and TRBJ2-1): DGGITQSPKYLFRKEGQNVTLSCEQNLNHDAMYWYRQDPGQGLRLIYYSQIVNDFQKGDIAEGYSVSREKKESFPLTVTSAQKNPTAFYLCASRAGGEQFFGPGTRLTVL.

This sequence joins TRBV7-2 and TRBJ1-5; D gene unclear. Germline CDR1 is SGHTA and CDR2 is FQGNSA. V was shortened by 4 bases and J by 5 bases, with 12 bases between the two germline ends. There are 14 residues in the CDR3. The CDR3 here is CASSSRAGDQPQHF. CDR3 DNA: TGTGCCAGCAGCTCGAGAGCGGGAGATCAGCCCCAGCATTTT.

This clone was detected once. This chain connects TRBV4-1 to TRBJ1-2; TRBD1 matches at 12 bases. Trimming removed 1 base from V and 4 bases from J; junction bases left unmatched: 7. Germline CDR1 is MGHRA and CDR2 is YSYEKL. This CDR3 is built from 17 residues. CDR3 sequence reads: CASSQGGQGASSYGYTF. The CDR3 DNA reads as TGCGCCAGCAGCCAAGGGGGACAGGGGGCTTCAAGCTATGGCTACACCTTC.

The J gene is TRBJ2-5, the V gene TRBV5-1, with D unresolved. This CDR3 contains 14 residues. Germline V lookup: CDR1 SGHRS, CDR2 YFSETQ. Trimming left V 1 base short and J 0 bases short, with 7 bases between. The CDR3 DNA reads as TGCGCCAGCAGCTTGTTTAGATACCAAGAGACCCAGTACTTC. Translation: CASSLFRYQETQYF.

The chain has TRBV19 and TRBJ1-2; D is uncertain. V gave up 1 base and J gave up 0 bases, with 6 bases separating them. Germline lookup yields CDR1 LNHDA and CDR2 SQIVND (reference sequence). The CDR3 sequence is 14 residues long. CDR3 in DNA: TGTGCCAGTAGTATAGGAGGGACTAACTATGGCTACACCTTC. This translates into CASSIGGTNYGYTF.

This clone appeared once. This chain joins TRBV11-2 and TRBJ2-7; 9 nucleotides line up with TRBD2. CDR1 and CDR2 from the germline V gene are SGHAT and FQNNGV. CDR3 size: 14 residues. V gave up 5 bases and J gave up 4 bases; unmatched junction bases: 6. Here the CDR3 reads CASSPRLAVYEQYF. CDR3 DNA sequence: TGTGCCAGCAGCCCCCGACTAGCGGTATACGAGCAGTACTTC.

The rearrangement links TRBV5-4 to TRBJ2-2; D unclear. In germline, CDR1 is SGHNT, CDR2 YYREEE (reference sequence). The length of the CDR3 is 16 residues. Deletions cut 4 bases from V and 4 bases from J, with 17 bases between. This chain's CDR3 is CASSLEASLSTGELFF. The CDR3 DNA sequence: TGTGCCAGCAGCCTCGAAGCGAGCCTTAGCACCGGGGAGCTGTTTTTT.

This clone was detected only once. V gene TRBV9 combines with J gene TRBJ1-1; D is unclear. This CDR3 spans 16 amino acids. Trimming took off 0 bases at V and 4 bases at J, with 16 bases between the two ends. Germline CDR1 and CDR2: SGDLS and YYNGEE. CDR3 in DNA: TGTGCCAGCAGCGTAGCTACCACAGTGAAGGGCACTGAAGCTTTCTTT. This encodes CASSVATTVKGTEAFF. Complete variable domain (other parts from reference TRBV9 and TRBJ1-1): DSGVTQTPKHLITATGQRVTLRCSPRSGDLSVYWYQQSLDQGLQFLIQYYNGEERAKGNILERFSAQQFPDLHSELNLSSLELGDSALYFCASSVATTVKGTEAFFGQGTRLTVV.

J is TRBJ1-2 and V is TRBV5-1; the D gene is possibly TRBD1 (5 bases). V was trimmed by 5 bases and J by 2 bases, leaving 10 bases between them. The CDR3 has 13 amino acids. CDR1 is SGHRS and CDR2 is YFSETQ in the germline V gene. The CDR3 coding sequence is TGCGCCAGCAGTTCACAGGCGAACTATGGCTACACCTTC. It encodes CASSSQANYGYTF. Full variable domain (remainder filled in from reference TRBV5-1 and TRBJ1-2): KAGVTQTPRYLIKTRGQQVTLSCSPISGHRSVSWYQQTPGQGLQFLFEYFSETQRNKGNFPGRFSGRQFSNSRSEMNVSTLELGDSALYLCASSSQANYGYTFGSGTRLTVV.

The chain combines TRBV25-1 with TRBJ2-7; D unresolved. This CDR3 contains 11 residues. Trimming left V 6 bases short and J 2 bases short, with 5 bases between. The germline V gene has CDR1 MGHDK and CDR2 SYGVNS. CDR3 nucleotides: TGTGCCAGCAGAGCTGCCTACGAGCAGTACTTC. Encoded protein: CASRAAYEQYF.

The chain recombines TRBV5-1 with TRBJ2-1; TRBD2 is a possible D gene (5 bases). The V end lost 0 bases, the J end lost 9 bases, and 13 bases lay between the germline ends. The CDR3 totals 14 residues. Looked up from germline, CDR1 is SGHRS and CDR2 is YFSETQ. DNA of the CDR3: TGCGCCAGCAGCTTGGCCGGAGGAGAAGCTGAGCAGTTCTTC. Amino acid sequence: CASSLAGGEAEQFF.

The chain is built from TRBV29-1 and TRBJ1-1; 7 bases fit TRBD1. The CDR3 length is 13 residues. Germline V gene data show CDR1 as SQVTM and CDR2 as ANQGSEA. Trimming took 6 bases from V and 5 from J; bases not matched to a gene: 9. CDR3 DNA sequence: TGCAGCGTCGGGAAGGACAGGTTGACTGAAGCTTTCTTT. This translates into CSVGKDRLTEAFF.

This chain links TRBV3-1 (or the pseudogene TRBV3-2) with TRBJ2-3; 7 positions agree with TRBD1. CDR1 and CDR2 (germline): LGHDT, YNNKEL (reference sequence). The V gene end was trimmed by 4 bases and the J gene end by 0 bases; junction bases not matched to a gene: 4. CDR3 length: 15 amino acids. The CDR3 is CASSRGQLSTDTQYF. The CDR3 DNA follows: TGTGCCAGCAGCCGGGGACAGCTGAGCACAGATACGCAGTATTTT.

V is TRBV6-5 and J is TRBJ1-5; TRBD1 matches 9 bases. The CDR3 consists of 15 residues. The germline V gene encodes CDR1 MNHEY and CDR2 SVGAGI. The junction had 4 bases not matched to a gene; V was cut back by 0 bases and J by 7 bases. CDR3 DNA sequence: TGTGCCAGCAGTTACTCGGGGGACAGGGTGCAGCCCCAGCATTTT. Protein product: CASSYSGDRVQPQHF.

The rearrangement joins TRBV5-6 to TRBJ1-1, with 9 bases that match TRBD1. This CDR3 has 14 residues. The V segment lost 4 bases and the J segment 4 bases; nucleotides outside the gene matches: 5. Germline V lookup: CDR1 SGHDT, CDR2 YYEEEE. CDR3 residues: CASSVGTGLTEAFF. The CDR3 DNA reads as TGTGCCAGCAGCGTCGGGACAGGGCTCACTGAAGCTTTCTTT.

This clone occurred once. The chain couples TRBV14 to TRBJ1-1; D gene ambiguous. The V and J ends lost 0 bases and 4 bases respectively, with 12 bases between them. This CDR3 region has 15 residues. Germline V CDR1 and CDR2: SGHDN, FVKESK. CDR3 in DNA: TGTGCCAGCAGCCAAGATCCGATAACTCTCACTGAAGCTTTCTTT. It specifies CASSQDPITLTEAFF.

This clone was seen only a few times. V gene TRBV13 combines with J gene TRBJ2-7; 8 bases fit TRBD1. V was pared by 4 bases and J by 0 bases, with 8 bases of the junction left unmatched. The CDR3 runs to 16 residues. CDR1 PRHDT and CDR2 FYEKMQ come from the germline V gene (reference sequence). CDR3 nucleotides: TGTGCCAGCAGCTCACAGGGGGACGGGAGCTCCTACGAGCAGTACGTC. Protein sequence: CASSSQGDGSSYEQYV.

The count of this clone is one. The CDR3 loop is CASSFSPRSLAFF. CDR3 coding DNA: TGTGCCAGCAGTTTCTCCCCCCGGTCGTTGGCTTTCTTT. The chain employs TRBV6-2 or TRBV6-3 and TRBJ1-1, with D hard to call. Germline V gives CDR1 MNHEY, CDR2 SVGEGT. The CDR3 is made up of 13 amino acids. The V and J ends lost 4 bases and 11 bases respectively, with 17 bases between them.

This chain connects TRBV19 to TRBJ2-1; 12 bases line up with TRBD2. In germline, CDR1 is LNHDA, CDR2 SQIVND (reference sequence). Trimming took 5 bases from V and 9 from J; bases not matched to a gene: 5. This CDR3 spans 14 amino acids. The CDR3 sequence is CASSFLAGGVEQFF. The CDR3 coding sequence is TGTGCCAGTAGTTTTCTAGCGGGGGGGGTTGAGCAGTTCTTC.

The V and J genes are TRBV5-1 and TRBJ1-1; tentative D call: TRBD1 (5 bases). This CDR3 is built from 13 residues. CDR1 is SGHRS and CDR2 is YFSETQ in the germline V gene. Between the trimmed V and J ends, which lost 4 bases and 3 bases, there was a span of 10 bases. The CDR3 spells CASSVQGHTEAFF. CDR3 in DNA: TGCGCCAGCAGCGTTCAGGGACACACTGAAGCTTTCTTT.

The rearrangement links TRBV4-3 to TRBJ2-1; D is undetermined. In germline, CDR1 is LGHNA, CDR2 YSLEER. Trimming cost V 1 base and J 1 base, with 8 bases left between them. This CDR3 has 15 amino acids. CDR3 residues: CASSQGYSSYNEQFF. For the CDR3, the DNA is TGCGCCAGCAGCCAAGGATACAGTTCCTACAATGAGCAGTTCTTC.

The CDR3 sequence is CASAPRIPQRIEQFF. The CDR3 bases are TGTGCTAGTGCCCCCCGGATCCCTCAGAGGATTGAGCAGTTCTTC. The V and J genes are TRBV12-5 and TRBJ2-1; D is ambiguous. The ends were cut back, 7 bases at V and 9 bases at J, with 22 bases in the middle. Germline V gives CDR1 LGHNT, CDR2 FRNRAP. The CDR3 is 15 amino acids. Full variable domain (missing parts from reference TRBV12-5 and TRBJ2-1): DARVTQTPRHKVTEMGQEVTMRCQPILGHNTVFWYRQTMMQGLELLAYFRNRAPLDDSGMPKDRFSAEMPDATLATLKIQPSEPRDSAVYFCASAPRIPQRIEQFFGPGTRLTVL.

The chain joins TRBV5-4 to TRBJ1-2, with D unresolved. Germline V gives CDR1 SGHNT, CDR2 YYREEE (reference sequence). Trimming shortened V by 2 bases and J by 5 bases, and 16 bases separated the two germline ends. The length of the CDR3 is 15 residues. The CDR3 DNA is TGTGCCAGCAGCTTTATGAGGGTTGACCTTTATGGCTACACCTTC. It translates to CASSFMRVDLYGYTF.

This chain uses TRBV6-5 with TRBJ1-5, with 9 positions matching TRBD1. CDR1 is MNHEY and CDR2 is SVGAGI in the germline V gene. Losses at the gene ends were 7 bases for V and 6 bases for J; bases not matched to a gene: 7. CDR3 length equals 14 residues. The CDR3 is CASKQGQGSQPQHF. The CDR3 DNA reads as TGTGCCAGCAAGCAGGGACAGGGAAGTCAGCCCCAGCATTTT.

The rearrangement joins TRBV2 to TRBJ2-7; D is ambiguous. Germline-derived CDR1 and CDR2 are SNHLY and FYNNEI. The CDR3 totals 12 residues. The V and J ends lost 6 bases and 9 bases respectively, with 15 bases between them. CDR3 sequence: CASRFTTVGQYV. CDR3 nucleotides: TGTGCCAGCAGATTTACTACGGTGGGGCAGTACGTC.